This T cell receptor beta chain was retrieved from a study of blood T cell repertoires in COVID-19. Study-level background: Both acute and convalescent COVID-19 samples were obtained from the United States, Italy and Spain. Nucleic acid was either cDNA or gDNA, and it came from T cells, B-cell-depleted T cells, or PBMCs.

The CDR3 sequence is 14 residues long. The V segment lost 7 bases and the J segment 7 bases; nucleotides outside the gene matches: 2. The V gene's germline CDR1 is LNHDA and CDR2 SQIVND (reference sequence). In the authors' methods: Amplifying reference gene primers gave estimates of nucleated cell counts. Produced via immunoSEQ multiplex PCR; TCRdb's table is partial and in-frame only. V and J calls and clone size follow that table, whereas D and trimming were derived from the DNA. Of about 89,000 clones in the sample, 75% to 90% were seen once. The chain combines TRBV19 with TRBJ2-1, with 15 bases identical to TRBD2. This receptor was identified in an elderly man with active or convalescent COVID-19. The sample was peripheral blood. The CDR3 loop is CASTGTSGGNEQFF. DNA for the CDR3: TGTGCCAGTACCGGGACTAGCGGGGGGAATGAGCAGTTCTTC.